This is a list of T cell receptor beta chains from one sample in a study of blood T cell repertoires in COVID-19. The method was immunoSEQ multiplex PCR; TCRdb's version includes in-frame clones alone and lacks a portion of them. This repertoire shows approximately 280,000 clones, around 84% found once; its top ten account for 2% to 3%. The source material was PBMCs or T cells enriched from blood (not recorded which). These TCRs come from a woman in her forties or fifties who had recovered from COVID-19. CDR3s include the opening cysteine and the closing phenylalanine or tryptophan. The D gene is left open where the match is weak. Part of the rows lack a size; the others show once, few, many or a class for expanded clones.

clone_size	v_call	d_call	j_call	cdr3_nt	cdr3_aa
once	TRBV6-5	TRBD1	TRBJ2-3	TGTGCCAGCAGGGACAGGGGGCTCCCCACAGATACGCAGTATTTT	CASRDRGLPTDTQYF
NA	TRBV7-2	TRBD1	TRBJ1-1	TGTGCCAGCAGCTCGGCAGGGGGAACTGAAGCTTTCTTT	CASSSAGGTEAFF
few	TRBV19	TRBD2	TRBJ2-1	TGTGCCAGTAGTACGACTAGCGGAGGGTACTATGAGCAGTTCTTC	CASSTTSGGYYEQFF
NA	TRBV7-9	NA	TRBJ2-3	TGTGCCAGCAGCCCGTATTTCACAGATACGCAGTATTTT	CASSPYFTDTQYF
NA	TRBV29-1	TRBD1	TRBJ2-3	TGCAGCGTCCCAACCGGGACAGGGGGCGCAGATACGCAGTATTTT	CSVPTGTGGADTQYF
many	TRBV4-1	NA	TRBJ2-1	TGCGCCAGCAGCCCTGACCAGGGTGGGTACAATGAGCAGTTCTTC	CASSPDQGGYNEQFF
NA	TRBV30	NA	TRBJ2-4	TGTGCCTGGAGTTTATCCAAAAACATTCAGTACTTC	CAWSLSKNIQYF
few	TRBV2	TRBD1	TRBJ1-1	TGTGCCAGCAGTAGACAGGGAGCGAACACTGAAGCTTTCTTT	CASSRQGANTEAFF
NA	TRBV5-4	NA	TRBJ1-2	TGTGCCAGCAGCTTGAGGGGGGGTGGCTATGGCTACACCTTC	CASSLRGGGYGYTF
once	TRBV19	TRBD1	TRBJ1-2	TGTGCCAGTAGTATAACCGGGACAGACTTTAACTATGGCTACACCTTC	CASSITGTDFNYGYTF
NA	TRBV27	NA	TRBJ2-4	TGTGCCAGGGGGCTAGCCAAAAACATTCAGTACTTC	CARGLAKNIQYF
NA	TRBV7-9	TRBD1	TRBJ2-7	TGTGCCAGCAGCGTAGGGGACAGGCTTTTTACGGGGGAGCAGTACTTC	CASSVGDRLFTGEQYF
NA	TRBV30	TRBD1	TRBJ1-5	TGTGCCTGGAGTGCCGGACAGGGGAACAATCAGCCCCAGCATTTT	CAWSAGQGNNQPQHF
NA	TRBV7-4	TRBD2	TRBJ2-7	TGTGCCAGCAGCTTAGTTGGGACTAGCGGGAGGGCCTCCTACGAGCAGTACTTC	CASSLVGTSGRASYEQYF
few	TRBV11-3	NA	TRBJ1-6	TGTGCCAGCAGCTTAACGGGGGAAGATTCACCCCTCCACTTT	CASSLTGEDSPLHF
NA	TRBV6-2/TRBV6-3	TRBD1	TRBJ1-2	TGTGCCAGCAGTTTACAGGGGAACTATGGCTACACCTTC	CASSLQGNYGYTF
NA	TRBV2	TRBD2	TRBJ2-5	TGTGCCAGCACCCGAGCGGGGATGGGAGAGACCCAGTACTTC	CASTRAGMGETQYF
NA	TRBV5-1	NA	TRBJ2-3	TGCGCCAGCAGCTCCTCAGGAGATACGCAGTATTTT	CASSSSGDTQYF
NA	TRBV4-2	TRBD2	TRBJ2-4	TGTGCCAGCAGCCAAGAGCCCCCGGATAGCGGGGGCCTCTCAGCCAAAAACATTCAGTACTTC	CASSQEPPDSGGLSAKNIQYF
NA	TRBV30	NA	TRBJ1-1	TGTGCCTGGATTAAAGGGGGACTAGGCACTGAAGCTTTCTTT	CAWIKGGLGTEAFF
NA	TRBV21-1	NA	TRBJ1-1	TGTGCCAGCAGCAAGGGAGACACTGAAGCTTTCTTT	CASSKGDTEAFF
few	TRBV2	NA	TRBJ1-1	TGTGCCAGCACCGGAGGGAACAATGGACCGAACTCTGAAGCTTTCTTT	CASTGGNNGPNSEAFF
NA	TRBV2	TRBD1	TRBJ1-4	TGTGCCAGCAGTGGACAAGGGACAGGGATCTATGAAAAACTGTTTTTT	CASSGQGTGIYEKLFF
few	TRBV7-8	NA	TRBJ1-1	TGTGCCAGCAGCTACCATCTAATGAACACTGAAGCTTTCTTT	CASSYHLMNTEAFF
NA	TRBV5-1	TRBD1	TRBJ1-1	TGCGCCAGCAGCGTGGGACAGATGGTTGCTGAAGCTTTCTTT	CASSVGQMVAEAFF
NA	TRBV7-8	NA	TRBJ1-4	TGTGCCAGCAGCTTAGAGGGGTTAACTAATGAAAAACTGTTTTTT	CASSLEGLTNEKLFF
NA	TRBV13	NA	TRBJ2-7	TGTGCCAGCAGCTTAGCCACGACTTACGAGCAGTACTTC	CASSLATTYEQYF
NA	TRBV9	NA	TRBJ2-3	TGTGCCAGCAGCTGGGGACACCCTTTCACAGATACGCAGTATTTT	CASSWGHPFTDTQYF
few	TRBV18	NA	TRBJ1-1	TGTGCCAGCTCACTGCAGGAGAACACTGAAGCTTTCTTT	CASSLQENTEAFF
NA	TRBV11-3	TRBD1	TRBJ1-1	TGTGCCAGCAGCGCCGAGGGACAGTACACTGAAGCTTTCTTT	CASSAEGQYTEAFF
once	TRBV29-1	NA	TRBJ2-5	TGCAGCGTTGAAATTACAGGGTTAGAGACCCAGTACTTC	CSVEITGLETQYF
NA	TRBV11-2	TRBD1	TRBJ1-4	TGTGCCAGCAGCTATAACAGGGGGCTTGGGGAAAAACTGTTTTTT	CASSYNRGLGEKLFF
NA	TRBV2	TRBD2	TRBJ2-1	TGTGCCAGCGTGGGGTTAGCGGGAGCTGGTAATGAGCAGTTCTTC	CASVGLAGAGNEQFF
NA	TRBV7-2	NA	TRBJ2-1	TGTGCCAGCAGCCCCTTAGGGGCCAATGAGCAGTTCTTC	CASSPLGANEQFF
once	TRBV5-1	NA	TRBJ2-5	TGCGCCAGCAGCTTGGGGCTAGCGAGAGAGACCCAGTACTTC	CASSLGLARETQYF
once	TRBV6-1	NA	TRBJ2-1	TGTGCCACCGGTCGATACAATGAGCAGTTCTTC	CATGRYNEQFF
NA	TRBV11-1	NA	TRBJ2-7	TGTGCCAGCAGCACGGGGACACGGAGTAGCTTC	CASSTGTRSSF
NA	TRBV3-1/TRBV3-2	NA	TRBJ1-4	TGTGCCAGCACCCGGGGAGCAACTAATGAAAAACTGTTTTTT	CASTRGATNEKLFF
NA	TRBV12-3/TRBV12-4	TRBD1	TRBJ1-2	TGTGCCAGCAGTTTAGAGGGGGCTCAAGGCTACACCTTC	CASSLEGAQGYTF
NA	TRBV30	NA	TRBJ1-2	TGTGCCTGGAGAGCGGCCGGGGATGGCTACACCTTC	CAWRAAGDGYTF
NA	TRBV29-1	NA	TRBJ2-3	TGCAGCGTTGTTGTAGGGGTCGGGGATACGCAGTATTTT	CSVVVGVGDTQYF
NA	TRBV9	NA	TRBJ2-3	TGTGCCAGCAGCCTTAACAGGGGCACAGATACGCAGTATTTT	CASSLNRGTDTQYF
NA	TRBV12-5	TRBD2	TRBJ2-3	TGTGCTAGTGGTCCGCCAAGGACTAGAATTCATTTT	CASGPPRTRIHF
NA	TRBV23-1	TRBD1	TRBJ2-4	TGCGCCAGCAGAAAAAACCGGGACAGAGAAGCCAAAAACATTCAGTACTTC	CASRKNRDREAKNIQYF
NA	TRBV25-1	NA	TRBJ2-3	TGTGCCAGCAAGCTCTCCGGGGGGCCAGATACGCAGTATTTT	CASKLSGGPDTQYF
NA	TRBV5-4	NA	TRBJ1-2	TGTGCCAGCAGCTTGGACAGATATGGCTACACCTTC	CASSLDRYGYTF
few	TRBV7-9	NA	TRBJ2-5	TGTGCCAGCAGCTTTAGAGAGACCCAGTACTTC	CASSFRETQYF
NA	TRBV27	TRBD2	TRBJ2-3	TGTGCCAGCAGTCCGGGGGGGCGGAGCACAGATACGCAGTATTTT	CASSPGGRSTDTQYF